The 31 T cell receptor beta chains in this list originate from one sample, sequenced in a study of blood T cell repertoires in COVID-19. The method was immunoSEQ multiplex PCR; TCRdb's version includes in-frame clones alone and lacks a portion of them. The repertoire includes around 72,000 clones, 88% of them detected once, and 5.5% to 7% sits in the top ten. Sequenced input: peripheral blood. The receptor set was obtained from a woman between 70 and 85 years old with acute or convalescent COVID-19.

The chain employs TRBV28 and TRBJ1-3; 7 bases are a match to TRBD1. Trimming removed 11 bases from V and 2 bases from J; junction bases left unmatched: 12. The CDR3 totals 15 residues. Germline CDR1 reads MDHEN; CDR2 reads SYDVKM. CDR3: CASSPGGQAGNTIYF. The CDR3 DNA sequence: TGTGCCTCGTCCCCCGGCGGACAGGCTGGAAACACCATATATTTT.

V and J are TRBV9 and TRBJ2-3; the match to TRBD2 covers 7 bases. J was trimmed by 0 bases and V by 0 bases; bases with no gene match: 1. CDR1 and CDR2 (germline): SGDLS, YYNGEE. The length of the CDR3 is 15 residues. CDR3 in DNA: TGTGCCAGCAGCGTAGGGCGGGGGAGCACAGATACGCAGTATTTT. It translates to CASSVGRGSTDTQYF.

The CDR3 sequence is CASSRLAGVREQYF. The CDR3 DNA follows: TGTGCCAGCAGCCGCCTAGCGGGAGTACGCGAGCAGTACTTC. The chain has TRBV13 and TRBJ2-7; 10 bases line up with TRBD2. Germline V gene data show CDR1 as PRHDT and CDR2 as FYEKMQ (reference sequence). The CDR3 is made up of 14 amino acids. The V and J ends lost 5 bases and 6 bases, in that order; junction bases with no gene match: 7.

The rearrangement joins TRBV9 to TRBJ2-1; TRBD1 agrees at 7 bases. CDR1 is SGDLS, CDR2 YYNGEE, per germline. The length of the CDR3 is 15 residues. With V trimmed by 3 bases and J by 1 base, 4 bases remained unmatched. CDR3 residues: CASSERTGSYNEQFF. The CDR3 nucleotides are TGTGCCAGCAGCGAACGGACAGGTTCCTACAATGAGCAGTTCTTC.

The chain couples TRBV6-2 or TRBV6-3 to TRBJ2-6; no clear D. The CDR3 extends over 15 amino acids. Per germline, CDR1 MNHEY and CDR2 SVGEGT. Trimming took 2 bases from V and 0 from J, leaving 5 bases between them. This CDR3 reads CASSYLSSGANVLTF. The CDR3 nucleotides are TGTGCCAGCAGTTACCTTAGCTCTGGGGCCAACGTCCTGACTTTC.

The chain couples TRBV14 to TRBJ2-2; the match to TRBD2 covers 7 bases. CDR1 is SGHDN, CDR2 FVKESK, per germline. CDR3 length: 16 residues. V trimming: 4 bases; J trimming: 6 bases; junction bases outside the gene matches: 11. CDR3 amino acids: CASSPRIGEGSGELFF. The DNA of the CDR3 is TGTGCCAGCAGCCCCCGGATCGGGGAGGGCTCCGGGGAGCTGTTTTTT.

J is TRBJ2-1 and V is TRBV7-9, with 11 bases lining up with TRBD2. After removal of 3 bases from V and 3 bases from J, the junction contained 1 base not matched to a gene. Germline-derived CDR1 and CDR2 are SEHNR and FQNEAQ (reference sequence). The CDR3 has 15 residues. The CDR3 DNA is TGTGCCAGCAGCTTTACTAGCGGGAGCTACAATGAGCAGTTCTTC. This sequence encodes CASSFTSGSYNEQFF. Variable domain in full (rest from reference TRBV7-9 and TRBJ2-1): DTGVSQNPRHKITKRGQNVTFRCDPISEHNRLYWYRQTLGQGPEFLTYFQNEAQLEKSRLLSDRFSAERPKGSFSTLEIQRTEQGDSAMYLCASSFTSGSYNEQFFGPGTRLTVL.

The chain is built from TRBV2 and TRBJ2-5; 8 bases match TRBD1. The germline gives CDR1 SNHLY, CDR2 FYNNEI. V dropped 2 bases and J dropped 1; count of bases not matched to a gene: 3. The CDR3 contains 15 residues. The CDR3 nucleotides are TGTGCCAGCAGTGAACCCAGGGGGCCCCAAGAGACCCAGTACTTC. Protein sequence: CASSEPRGPQETQYF. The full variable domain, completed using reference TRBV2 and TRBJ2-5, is EPEVTQTPSHQVTQMGQEVILRCVPISNHLYFYWYRQILGQKVEFLVSFYNNEISEKSEIFDDQFSVERPDGSNFTLKIRSTKLEDSAMYFCASSEPRGPQETQYFGPGTRLLVL.

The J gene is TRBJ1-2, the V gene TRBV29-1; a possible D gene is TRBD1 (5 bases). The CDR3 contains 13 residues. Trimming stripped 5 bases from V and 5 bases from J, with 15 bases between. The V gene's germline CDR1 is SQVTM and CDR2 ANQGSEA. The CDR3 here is CSVSWGGRYGYTF. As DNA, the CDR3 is TGCAGCGTTTCCTGGGGGGGACGATATGGCTACACCTTC.

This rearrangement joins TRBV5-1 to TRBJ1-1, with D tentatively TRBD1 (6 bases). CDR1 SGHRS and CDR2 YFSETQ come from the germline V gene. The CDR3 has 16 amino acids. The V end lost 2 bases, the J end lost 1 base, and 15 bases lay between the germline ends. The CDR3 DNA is TGCGCCAGCAGCTTAGGACAGACCCGCGGGAACACTGAAGCTTTCTTT. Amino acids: CASSLGQTRGNTEAFF. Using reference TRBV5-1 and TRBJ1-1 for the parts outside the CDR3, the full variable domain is KAGVTQTPRYLIKTRGQQVTLSCSPISGHRSVSWYQQTPGQGLQFLFEYFSETQRNKGNFPGRFSGRQFSNSRSEMNVSTLELGDSALYLCASSLGQTRGNTEAFFGQGTRLTVV.

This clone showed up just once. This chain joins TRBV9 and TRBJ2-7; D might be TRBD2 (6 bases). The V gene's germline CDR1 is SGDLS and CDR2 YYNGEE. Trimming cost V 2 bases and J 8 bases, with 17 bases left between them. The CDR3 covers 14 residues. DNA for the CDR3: TGTGCCAGCAGCGTCGACCCCGGGACTGGGAAGCAGTACTTC. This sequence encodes CASSVDPGTGKQYF.

CDR3 nucleotides: TGTGCCAGCAGCTTACTGCTAGCGGGGGGGCCTAAGGAAGTCGGGGAGCTGTTTTTT. Protein product: CASSLLLAGGPKEVGELFF. The chain is built from TRBV11-2 and TRBJ2-2, with 12 nucleotides matching TRBD2. Germline CDR1 and CDR2: SGHAT and FQNNGV. V dropped 2 bases and J dropped 7; count of bases not matched to a gene: 14. The CDR3 runs 19 residues.

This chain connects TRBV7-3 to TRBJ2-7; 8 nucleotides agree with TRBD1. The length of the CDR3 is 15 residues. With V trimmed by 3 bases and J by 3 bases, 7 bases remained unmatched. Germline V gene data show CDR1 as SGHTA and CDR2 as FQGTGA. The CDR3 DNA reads TGTGCCAGCAGCTTTGACAGGGGAAGCGGCTACGAGCAGTACTTC. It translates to CASSFDRGSGYEQYF.

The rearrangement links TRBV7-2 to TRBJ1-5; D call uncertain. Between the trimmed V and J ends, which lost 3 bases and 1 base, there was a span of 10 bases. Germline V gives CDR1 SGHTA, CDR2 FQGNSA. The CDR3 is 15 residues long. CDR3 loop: CASSFRFTSNQPQHF. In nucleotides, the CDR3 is TGTGCCAGCAGCTTCAGGTTTACGAGCAATCAGCCCCAGCATTTT. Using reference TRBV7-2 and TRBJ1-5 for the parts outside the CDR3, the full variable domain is GAGVSQSPSNKVTEKGKDVELRCDPISGHTALYWYRQSLGQGLEFLIYFQGNSAPDKSGLPSDRFSAERTGGSVSTLTIQRTQQEDSAVYLCASSFRFTSNQPQHFGDGTRLSIL.

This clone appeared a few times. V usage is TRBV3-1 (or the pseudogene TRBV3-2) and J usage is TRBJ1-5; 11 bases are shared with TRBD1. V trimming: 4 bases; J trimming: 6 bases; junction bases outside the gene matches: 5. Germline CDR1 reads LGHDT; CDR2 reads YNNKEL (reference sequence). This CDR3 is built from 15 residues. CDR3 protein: CASSPGQGEAQPQHF. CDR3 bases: TGTGCCAGCAGCCCGGGACAGGGGGAGGCTCAGCCCCAGCATTTT.

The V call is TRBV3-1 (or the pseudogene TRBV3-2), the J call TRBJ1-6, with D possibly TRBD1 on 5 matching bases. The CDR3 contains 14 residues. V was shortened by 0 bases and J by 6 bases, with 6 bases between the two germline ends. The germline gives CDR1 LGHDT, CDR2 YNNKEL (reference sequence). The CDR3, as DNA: TGTGCCAGCAGCCAAGAGGGGGGTAATTCACCCCTCCACTTT. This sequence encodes CASSQEGGNSPLHF.

The CDR3 loop is CASSLVGTGGADTQYF. The CDR3 region has the DNA TGTGCCAGCAGCTTAGTGGGGACAGGGGGCGCGGATACGCAGTATTTT. This chain connects TRBV11-2 to TRBJ2-3; 12 bases agree with TRBD1. The CDR3 has 16 residues. Germline trimming cut 1 base from V and 6 bases from J; bases unmatched to any gene: 5. CDR1 is SGHAT, CDR2 FQNNGV, per germline. The complete variable domain, with remaining parts taken from reference TRBV11-2 and TRBJ2-3, reads EAGVAQSPRYKIIEKRQSVAFWCNPISGHATLYWYQQILGQGPKLLIQFQNNGVVDDSQLPKDRFSAERLKGVDSTLKIQPAKLEDSAVYLCASSLVGTGGADTQYFGPGTRLTVL.

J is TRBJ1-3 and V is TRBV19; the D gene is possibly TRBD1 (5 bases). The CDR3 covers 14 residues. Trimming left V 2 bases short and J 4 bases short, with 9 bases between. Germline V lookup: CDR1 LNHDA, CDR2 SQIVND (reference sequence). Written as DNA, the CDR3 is TGTGCCAGTAGTATAAGGGGCGCGGGAAACACCATATATTTT. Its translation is CASSIRGAGNTIYF. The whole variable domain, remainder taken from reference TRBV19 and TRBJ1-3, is DGGITQSPKYLFRKEGQNVTLSCEQNLNHDAMYWYRQDPGQGLRLIYYSQIVNDFQKGDIAEGYSVSREKKESFPLTVTSAQKNPTAFYLCASSIRGAGNTIYFGEGSWLTVV.

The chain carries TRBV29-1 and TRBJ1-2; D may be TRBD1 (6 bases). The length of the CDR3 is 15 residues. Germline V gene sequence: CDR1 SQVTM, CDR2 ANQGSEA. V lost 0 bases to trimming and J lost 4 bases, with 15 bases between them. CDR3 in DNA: TGCAGCGTTGAAGATCGACAGGCTCTTTTCTATGGCTACACCTTC. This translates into CSVEDRQALFYGYTF.

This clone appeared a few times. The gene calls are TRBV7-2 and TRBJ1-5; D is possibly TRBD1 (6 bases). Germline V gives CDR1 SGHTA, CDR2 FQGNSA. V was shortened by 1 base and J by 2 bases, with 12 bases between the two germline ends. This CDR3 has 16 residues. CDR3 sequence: CASSLVPGAGNQPQHF. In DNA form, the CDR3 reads TGTGCCAGCAGCTTAGTCCCAGGGGCAGGCAATCAGCCCCAGCATTTT.

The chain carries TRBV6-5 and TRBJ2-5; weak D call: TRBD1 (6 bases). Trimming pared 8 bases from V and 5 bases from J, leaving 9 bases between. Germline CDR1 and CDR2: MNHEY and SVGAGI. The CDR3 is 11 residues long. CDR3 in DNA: TGTGCCAGCGCCCAGGGGGAGACCCAGTACTTC. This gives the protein CASAQGETQYF.

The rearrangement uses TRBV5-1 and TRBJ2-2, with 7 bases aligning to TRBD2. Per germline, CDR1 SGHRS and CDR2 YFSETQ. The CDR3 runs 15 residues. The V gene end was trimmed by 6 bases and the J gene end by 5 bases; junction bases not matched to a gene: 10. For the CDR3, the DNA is TGCGCCAGCACCCCCGGGGGAGGGTGGACCGGGGAGCTGTTTTTT. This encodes CASTPGGGWTGELFF.

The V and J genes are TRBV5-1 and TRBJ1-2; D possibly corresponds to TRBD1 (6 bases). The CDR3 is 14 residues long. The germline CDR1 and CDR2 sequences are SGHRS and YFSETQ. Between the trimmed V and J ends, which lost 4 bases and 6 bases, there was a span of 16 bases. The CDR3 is CASSPPGQLDGYTF. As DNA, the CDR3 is TGCGCCAGCAGCCCGCCTGGACAGTTGGATGGCTACACCTTC.

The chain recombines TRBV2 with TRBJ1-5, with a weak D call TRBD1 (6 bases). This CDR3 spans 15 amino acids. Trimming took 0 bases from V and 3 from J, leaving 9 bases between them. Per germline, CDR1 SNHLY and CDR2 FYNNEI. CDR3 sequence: CASSEAGGNNQPQHF. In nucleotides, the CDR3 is TGTGCCAGCAGTGAAGCTGGGGGCAACAATCAGCCCCAGCATTTT.

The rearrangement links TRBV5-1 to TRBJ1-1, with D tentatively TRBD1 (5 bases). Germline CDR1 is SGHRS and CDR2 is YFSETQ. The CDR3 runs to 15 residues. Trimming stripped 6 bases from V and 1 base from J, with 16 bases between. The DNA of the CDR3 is TGCGCCAGCACATATGGTGACAGTCAGAACACTGAAGCTTTCTTT. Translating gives CASTYGDSQNTEAFF.

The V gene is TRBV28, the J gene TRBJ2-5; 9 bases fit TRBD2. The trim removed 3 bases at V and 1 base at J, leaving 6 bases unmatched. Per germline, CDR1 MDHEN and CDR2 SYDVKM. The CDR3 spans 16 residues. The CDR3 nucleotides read TGTGCCAGCAGTTTTGGGGCGGGAGGGCCCCAAGAGACCCAGTACTTC. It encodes CASSFGAGGPQETQYF.

CDR3 in amino acids: CASSLSRDRLEAFF. CDR3 nucleotides: TGTGCCAGCAGCTTATCCCGGGACAGACTTGAAGCTTTCTTT. The chain combines TRBV5-6 with TRBJ1-1, with TRBD1 identical over 7 bases. Germline CDR1 reads SGHDT; CDR2 reads YYEEEE. Trimming removed 2 bases from V and 7 bases from J; junction bases left unmatched: 8. This CDR3 contains 14 residues. Drawing the rest from reference TRBV5-6 and TRBJ1-1, the complete variable domain is DAGVTQSPTHLIKTRGQQVTLRCSPKSGHDTVSWYQQALGQGPQFIFQYYEEEERQRGNFPDRFSGHQFPNYSSELNVNALLLGDSALYLCASSLSRDRLEAFFGQGTRLTVV.

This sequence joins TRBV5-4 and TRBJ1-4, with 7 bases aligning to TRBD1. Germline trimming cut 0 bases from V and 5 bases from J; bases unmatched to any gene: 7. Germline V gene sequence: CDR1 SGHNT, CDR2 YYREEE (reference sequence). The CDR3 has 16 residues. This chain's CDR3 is CASSLGVWGQNEKLFF. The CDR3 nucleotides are TGTGCCAGCAGCTTGGGGGTATGGGGACAGAATGAAAAACTGTTTTTT. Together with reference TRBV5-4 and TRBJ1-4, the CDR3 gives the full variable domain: ETGVTQSPTHLIKTRGQQVTLRCSSQSGHNTVSWYQQALGQGPQFIFQYYREEENGRGNFPPRFSGLQFPNYSSELNVNALELDDSALYLCASSLGVWGQNEKLFFGSGTQLSVL.

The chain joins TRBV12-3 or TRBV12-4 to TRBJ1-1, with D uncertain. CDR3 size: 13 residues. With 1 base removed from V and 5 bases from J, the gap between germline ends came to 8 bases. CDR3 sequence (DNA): TGTGCCAGCAGTTTAGGGAGGGAGACTGAAGCTTTCTTT. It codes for CASSLGRETEAFF.

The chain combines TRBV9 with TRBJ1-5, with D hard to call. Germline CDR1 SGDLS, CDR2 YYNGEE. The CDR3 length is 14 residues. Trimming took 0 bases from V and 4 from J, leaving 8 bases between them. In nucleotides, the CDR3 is TGTGCCAGCAGCGTAGCTCCGGGGAATCAGCCCCAGCATTTT. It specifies CASSVAPGNQPQHF.

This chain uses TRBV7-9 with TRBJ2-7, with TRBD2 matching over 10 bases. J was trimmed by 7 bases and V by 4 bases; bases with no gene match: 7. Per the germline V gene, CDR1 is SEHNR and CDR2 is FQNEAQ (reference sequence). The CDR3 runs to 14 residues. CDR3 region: CASSSFLAGEEQYF. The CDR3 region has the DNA TGTGCCAGCAGCTCGTTCCTAGCGGGAGAAGAGCAGTACTTC.